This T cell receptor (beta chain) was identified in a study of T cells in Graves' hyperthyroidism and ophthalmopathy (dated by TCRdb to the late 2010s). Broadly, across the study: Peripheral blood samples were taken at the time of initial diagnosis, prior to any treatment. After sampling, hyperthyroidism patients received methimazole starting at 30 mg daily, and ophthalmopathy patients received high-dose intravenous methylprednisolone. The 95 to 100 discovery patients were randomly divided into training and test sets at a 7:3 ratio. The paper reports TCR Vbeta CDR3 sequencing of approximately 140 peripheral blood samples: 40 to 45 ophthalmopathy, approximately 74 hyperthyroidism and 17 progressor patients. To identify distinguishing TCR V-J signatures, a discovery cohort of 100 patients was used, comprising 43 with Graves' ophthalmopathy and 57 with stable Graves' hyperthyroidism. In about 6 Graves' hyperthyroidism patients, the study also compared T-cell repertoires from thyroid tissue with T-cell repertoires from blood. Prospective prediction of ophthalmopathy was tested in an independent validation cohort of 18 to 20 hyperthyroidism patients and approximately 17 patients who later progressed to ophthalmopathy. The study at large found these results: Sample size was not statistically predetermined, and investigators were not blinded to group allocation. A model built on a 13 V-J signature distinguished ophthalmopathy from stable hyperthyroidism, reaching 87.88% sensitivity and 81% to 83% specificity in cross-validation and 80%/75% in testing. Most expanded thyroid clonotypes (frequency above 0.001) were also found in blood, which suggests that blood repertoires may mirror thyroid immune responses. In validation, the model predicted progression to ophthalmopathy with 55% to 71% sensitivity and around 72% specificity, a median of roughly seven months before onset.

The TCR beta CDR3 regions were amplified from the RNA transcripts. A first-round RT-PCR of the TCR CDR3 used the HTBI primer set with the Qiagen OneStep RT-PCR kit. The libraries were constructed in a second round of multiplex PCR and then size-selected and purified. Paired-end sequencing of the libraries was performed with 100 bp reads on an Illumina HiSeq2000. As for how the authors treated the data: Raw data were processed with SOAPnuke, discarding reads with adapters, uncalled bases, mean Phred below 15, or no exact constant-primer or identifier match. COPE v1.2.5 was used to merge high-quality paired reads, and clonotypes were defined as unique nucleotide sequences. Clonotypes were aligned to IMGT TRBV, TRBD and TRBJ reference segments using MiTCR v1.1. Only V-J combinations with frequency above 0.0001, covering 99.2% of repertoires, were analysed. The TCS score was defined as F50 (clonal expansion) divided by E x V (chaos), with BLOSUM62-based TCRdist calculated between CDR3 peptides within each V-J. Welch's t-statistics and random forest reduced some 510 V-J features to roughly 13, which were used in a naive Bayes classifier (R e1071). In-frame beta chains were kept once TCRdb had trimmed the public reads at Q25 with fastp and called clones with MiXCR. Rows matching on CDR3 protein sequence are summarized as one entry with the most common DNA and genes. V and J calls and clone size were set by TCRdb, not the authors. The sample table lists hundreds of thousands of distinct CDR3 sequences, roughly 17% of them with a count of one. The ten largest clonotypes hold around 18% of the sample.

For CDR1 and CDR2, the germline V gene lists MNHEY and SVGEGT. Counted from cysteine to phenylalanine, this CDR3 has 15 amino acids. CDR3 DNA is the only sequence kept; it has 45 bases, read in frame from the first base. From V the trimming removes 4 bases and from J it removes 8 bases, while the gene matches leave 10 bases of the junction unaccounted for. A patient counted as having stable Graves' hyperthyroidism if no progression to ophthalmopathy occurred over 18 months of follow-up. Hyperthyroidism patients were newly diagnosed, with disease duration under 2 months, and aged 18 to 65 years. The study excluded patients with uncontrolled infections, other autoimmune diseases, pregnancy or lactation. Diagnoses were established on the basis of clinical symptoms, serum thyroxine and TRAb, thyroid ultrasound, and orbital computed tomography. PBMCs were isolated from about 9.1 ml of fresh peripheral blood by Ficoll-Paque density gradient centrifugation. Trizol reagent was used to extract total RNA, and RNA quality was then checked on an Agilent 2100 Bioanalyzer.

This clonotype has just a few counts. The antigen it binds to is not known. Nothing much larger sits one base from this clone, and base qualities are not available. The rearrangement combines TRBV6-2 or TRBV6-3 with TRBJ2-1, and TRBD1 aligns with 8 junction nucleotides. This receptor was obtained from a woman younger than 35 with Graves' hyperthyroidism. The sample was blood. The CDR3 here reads CASSLAGTGSDEQFF. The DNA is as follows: TGTGCCAGCAGTTTGGCCGGGACAGGTTCTGATGAGCAGTTCTTC.